The T cell receptor (beta chain) under discussion was sequenced for a study of T cell clusters in autoimmune cytopenias. Overall study: The median distinct TRB clonotype count was 2,000 to 3,000 per sample, from a median approximately 52,000 reads. Study conclusions and caveats: Healthy donors had approximately 3.3-fold more exclusive TRB clusters than active autoimmune hepatitis patients.

TRB was amplified from about 250 ng of peripheral blood genomic DNA per sample. The CDR3 extends over 15 amino acids. Germline V lookup: CDR1 SGHDT, CDR2 YYEEEE. By frequency, this clonotype registers medium-sized. No antigen is known for it. TRB was amplified by touch-down multiplex PCR, primer pools A and B combined. TCRdb re-called the multiplex PCR reads; one entry per CDR3 protein, DNA not given. This sample's table has 6,000 to 7,000 distinct CDR3 sequences. These data were likewise used in another study, on T cell repertoires in aging, cancer and after chemotherapy. As that report states: In healthy donors, age-related TCR diversity loss mainly reflected lost richness. The repertoire data cannot show anything about immunological memory following chemotherapy.

The source material was peripheral blood. This chain uses TRBV5-6 with TRBJ2-5; TCRdb lists TRBD2, though no DNA is available to test this call. The TCR comes from a human donor in good health. This CDR3 is CASTRTSGGGETQYF.